The clone carrying this TCR beta chain came up once. Profiled with immunoSEQ multiplex PCR; TCRdb holds only in-frame clones, not every one. The sample consists of about 41,000 clones, about 90% of them appearing once. The data were taken from a study of T cells in localized non-small cell lung cancer. Germline lookup yields CDR1 MGHDK and CDR2 SYGVNS. The CDR3 length is 15 residues. Trimming removed 3 bases from V and 11 bases from J; junction bases left unmatched: 5. This TCR came from a female donor older than 55 with stage I squamous cell lung carcinoma. This specimen consisted of peripheral blood, obtained before any cancer treatment. The rearrangement joins TRBV25-1 to TRBJ2-1; 15 bases line up with TRBD2. The CDR3 reads CASSEWGLAGGKQFF. CDR3 nucleotide sequence: TGTGCCAGCAGTGAGTGGGGACTAGCGGGAGGTAAGCAGTTCTTC.